This entry is about one T cell receptor (beta chain). The data stem from a study of blood T cell repertoires in COVID-19. In the study overall: Samples representing acute and convalescent COVID-19 were sourced from the United States, Italy and Spain. PBMCs, B-cell-depleted T cells, or T cells were the source of the cDNA or gDNA that made up the material.

TCRdb keeps only in-frame clones here, not all; method: immunoSEQ multiplex PCR. The table lists 300,000 to 400,000 clones, about 88% of them singletons. This CDR3 spans 13 amino acids. Trimming pared 0 bases from V and 4 bases from J, leaving 5 bases between. The germline V gene has CDR1 KGHDR and CDR2 SFDVKD. Recovery meant two consecutive negative NP/OP PCR tests, professional clearance, or resolved symptoms. J is TRBJ1-1 and V is TRBV24-1; no firm D call. This TCR derives from a man aged 55 to 70 who had recovered from COVID-19. The sequencing input was PBMCs or T cells enriched from blood (not recorded which). DNA of the CDR3: TGTGCCACCAGTGATTTGGTGCGCACTGAAGCTTTCTTT. It encodes CATSDLVRTEAFF.